This T cell receptor (beta chain) was found in a study of blood T cell repertoires in COVID-19. Overall study context: In each case, the material was cDNA or gDNA derived from T cells, B-cell-depleted T cells, or PBMCs.

Methods used by the authors: Estimation of nucleated cell counts relied on the amplification of reference gene primers. Sequencing used immunoSEQ multiplex PCR; TCRdb keeps in-frame clones, though not all of them. Clonal size and the V and J genes are those of that table, whereas D and trimming came from the DNA. The table includes nearly 110,000 clones, around 89% detected once. The V end was cut by 3 bases, the J end by 0 bases, with 15 bases between. The germline CDR1 and CDR2 sequences are MNHNS and SASEGT. This CDR3 region has 16 residues. This clonotype was obtained from a man aged 45-65 years with active or convalescent COVID-19. The sample was peripheral blood. V gene TRBV6-1 combines with J gene TRBJ2-7; possible D gene TRBD2, 6 bases. The CDR3 region is CASSEVAVGSSYEQYF. In DNA, the CDR3 is TGTGCCAGCAGTGAGGTAGCGGTTGGTTCCTCCTACGAGCAGTACTTC.